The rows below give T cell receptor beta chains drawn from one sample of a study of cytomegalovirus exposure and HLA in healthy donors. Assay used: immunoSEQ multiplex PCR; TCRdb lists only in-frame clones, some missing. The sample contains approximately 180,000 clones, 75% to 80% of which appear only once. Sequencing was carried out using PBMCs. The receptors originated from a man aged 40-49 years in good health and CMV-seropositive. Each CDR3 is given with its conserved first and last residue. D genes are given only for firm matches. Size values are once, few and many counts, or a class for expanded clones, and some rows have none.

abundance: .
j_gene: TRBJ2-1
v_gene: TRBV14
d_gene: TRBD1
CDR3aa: CASSQFLGTGDPGKMSNEQFF
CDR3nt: TGTGCCAGCAGCCAATTTCTTGGGACAGGGGACCCTGGAAAGATGAGCAATGAGCAGTTCTTC

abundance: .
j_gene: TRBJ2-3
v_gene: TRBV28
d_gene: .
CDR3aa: CASLRGRRSDTQYF
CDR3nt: TGTGCCAGTCTCAGGGGACGACGGTCAGATACGCAGTATTTT

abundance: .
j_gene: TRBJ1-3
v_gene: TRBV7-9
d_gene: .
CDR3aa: CASSSRGAGNTIYF
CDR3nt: TGTGCCAGCAGTTCCCGGGGAGCGGGAAACACCATATATTTT

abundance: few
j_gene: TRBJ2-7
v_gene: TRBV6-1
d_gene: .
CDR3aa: CASSGGGLWEQYF
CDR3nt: TGTGCCAGCAGTGGCGGAGGGCTGTGGGAGCAGTACTTC

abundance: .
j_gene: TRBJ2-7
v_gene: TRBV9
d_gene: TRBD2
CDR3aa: CASSLGREGYEQYF
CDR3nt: TGTGCCAGCAGCCTAGGGAGGGAGGGCTACGAGCAGTACTTC

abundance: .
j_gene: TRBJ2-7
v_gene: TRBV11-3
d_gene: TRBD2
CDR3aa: CASSLNSGRHEQYF
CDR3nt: TGTGCCAGCAGCTTAAATAGCGGGAGACACGAGCAGTACTTC

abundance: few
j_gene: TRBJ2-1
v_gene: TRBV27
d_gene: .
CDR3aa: CASSLSRLSRFDEQFF
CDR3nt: TGTGCCAGCAGTTTATCCCGGCTTTCCAGGTTCGATGAGCAGTTCTTC

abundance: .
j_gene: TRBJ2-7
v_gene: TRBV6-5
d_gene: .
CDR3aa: CASRRTAGLSYEQYF
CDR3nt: TGTGCCAGCCGAAGAACAGCAGGGTTATCCTACGAGCAGTACTTC

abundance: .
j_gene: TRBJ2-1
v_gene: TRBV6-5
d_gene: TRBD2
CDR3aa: CASSSLAGLYNEQFF
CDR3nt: TGTGCCAGCAGTTCTCTAGCGGGACTCTACAATGAGCAGTTCTTC

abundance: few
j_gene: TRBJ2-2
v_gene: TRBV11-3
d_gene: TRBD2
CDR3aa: CASSILAGGPGELFF
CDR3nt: TGTGCCAGCAGCATTTTAGCGGGAGGGCCCGGGGAGCTGTTTTTT

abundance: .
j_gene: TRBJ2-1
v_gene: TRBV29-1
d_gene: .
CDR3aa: CSVEHSYNEQFF
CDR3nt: TGCAGCGTTGAACATAGCTACAATGAGCAGTTCTTC

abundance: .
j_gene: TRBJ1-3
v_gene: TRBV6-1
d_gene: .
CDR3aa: CASSVSGKWNTIYF
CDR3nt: TGTGCCAGCAGTGTCTCCGGGAAATGGAACACCATATATTTT

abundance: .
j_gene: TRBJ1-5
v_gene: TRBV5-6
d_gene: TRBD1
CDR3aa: CASSLFTGQLNQPQHF
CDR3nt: TGTGCCAGCAGCTTGTTTACGGGACAGCTCAATCAGCCCCAGCATTTT

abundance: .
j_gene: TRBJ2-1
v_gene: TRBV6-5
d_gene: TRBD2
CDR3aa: CATFQGLAGHNEQFF
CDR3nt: TGTGCCACGTTCCAGGGGCTAGCGGGCCACAATGAGCAGTTCTTC

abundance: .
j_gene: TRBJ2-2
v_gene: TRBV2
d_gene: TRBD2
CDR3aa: CASSSTSGTRTGELFF
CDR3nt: TGTGCCAGCAGTTCGACTAGCGGGACTCGCACCGGGGAGCTGTTTTTT

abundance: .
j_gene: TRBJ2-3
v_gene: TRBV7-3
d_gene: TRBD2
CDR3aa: CASSLGTSGSTDTQYF
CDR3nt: TGTGCCAGCAGCTTAGGGACTAGCGGGAGCACAGATACGCAGTATTTT

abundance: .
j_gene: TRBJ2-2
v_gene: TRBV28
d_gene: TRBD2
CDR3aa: CASSSGAGAAGELFF
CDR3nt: TGTGCCAGCAGTTCCGGCGCGGGAGCGGCCGGGGAGCTGTTTTTT

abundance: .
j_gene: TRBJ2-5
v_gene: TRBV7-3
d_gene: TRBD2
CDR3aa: CASSPGTTETQYF
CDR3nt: TGTGCCAGCAGCCCTGGGACTACGGAGACCCAGTACTTC

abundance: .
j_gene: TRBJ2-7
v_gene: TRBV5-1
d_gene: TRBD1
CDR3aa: CASSLEGQGVHEQYF
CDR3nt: TGCGCCAGCAGCTTGGAGGGACAGGGAGTCCACGAGCAGTACTTC

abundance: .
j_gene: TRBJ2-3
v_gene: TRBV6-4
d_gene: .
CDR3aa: CASSDLGGATADTQYF
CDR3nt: TGTGCCAGCAGTGACCTTGGGGGCGCGACGGCAGATACGCAGTATTTT

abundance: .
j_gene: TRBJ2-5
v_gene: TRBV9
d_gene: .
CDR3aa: CASSVSGAGETQYF
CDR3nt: TGTGCCAGCAGCGTAAGTGGGGCAGGTGAGACCCAGTACTTC

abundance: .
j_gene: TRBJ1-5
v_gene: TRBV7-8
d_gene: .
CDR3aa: CASSARPRGGSGSNQPQHF
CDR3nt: TGTGCCAGCAGCGCTCGGCCGCGGGGGGGATCGGGTAGCAATCAGCCCCAGCATTTT

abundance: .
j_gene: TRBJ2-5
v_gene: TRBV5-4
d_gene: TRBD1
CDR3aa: CASSLRTGETPKTQYF
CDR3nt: TGTGCCAGCAGCCTACGGACAGGGGAGACCCCAAAGACCCAGTACTTC

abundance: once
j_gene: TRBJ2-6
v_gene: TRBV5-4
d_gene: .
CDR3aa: CASSSGTSASWANVLTF
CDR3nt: TGTGCCAGCAGTTCCGGGACAAGTGCCTCATGGGCCAACGTCCTGACTTTC

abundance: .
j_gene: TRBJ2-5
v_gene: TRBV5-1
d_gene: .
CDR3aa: CASSLGQRYQETQYF
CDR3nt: TGCGCCAGCAGCTTGGGACAGAGGTACCAAGAGACCCAGTACTTC

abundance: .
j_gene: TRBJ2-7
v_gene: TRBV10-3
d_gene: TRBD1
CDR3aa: CAISWAGTGADEQYF
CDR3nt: TGTGCCATCAGTTGGGCTGGGACAGGGGCGGACGAGCAGTACTTC

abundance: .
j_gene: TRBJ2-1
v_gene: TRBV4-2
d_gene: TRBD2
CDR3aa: CASSRGSSGYSSYNEQFF
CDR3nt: TGTGCCAGCAGCCGGGGGTCTAGCGGGTATTCGTCCTACAATGAGCAGTTCTTC

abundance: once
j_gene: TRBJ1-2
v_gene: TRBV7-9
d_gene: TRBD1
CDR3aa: CASSSRDSNYGYTF
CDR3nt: TGTGCCAGCAGCTCCCGGGACAGTAACTATGGCTACACCTTC

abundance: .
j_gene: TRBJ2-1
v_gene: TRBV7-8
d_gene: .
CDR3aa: CASSSSVASAYNEQFF
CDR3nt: TGTGCCAGCAGCTCTAGTGTGGCTAGCGCCTACAATGAGCAGTTCTTC

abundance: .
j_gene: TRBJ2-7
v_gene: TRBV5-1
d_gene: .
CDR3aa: CASSLVQGHSYEQYF
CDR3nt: TGCGCCAGCAGCTTGGTTCAGGGGCACTCCTACGAGCAGTACTTC

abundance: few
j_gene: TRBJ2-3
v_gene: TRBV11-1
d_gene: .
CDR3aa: CASSLGLASTQYF
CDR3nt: TGTGCCAGCAGCTTAGGGCTAGCGAGTACGCAGTATTTT

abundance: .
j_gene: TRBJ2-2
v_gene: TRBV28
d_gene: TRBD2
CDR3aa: CASSLRGLAGGTANTGELFF
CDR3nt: TGTGCCAGCAGTTTAAGGGGATTAGCGGGAGGAACCGCGAACACCGGGGAGCTGTTTTTT

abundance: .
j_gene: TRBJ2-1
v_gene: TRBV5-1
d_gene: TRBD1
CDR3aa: CASGGTGTYNEQFF
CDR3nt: TGCGCCAGCGGGGGGACAGGGACCTACAATGAGCAGTTCTTC

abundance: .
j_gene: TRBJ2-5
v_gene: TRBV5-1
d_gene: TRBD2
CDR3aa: CASTLAGAETQYF
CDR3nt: TGCGCCAGCACACTAGCGGGAGCAGAGACCCAGTACTTC

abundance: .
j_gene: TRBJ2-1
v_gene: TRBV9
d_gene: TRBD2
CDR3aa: CASSEGLAEELRYNEQFF
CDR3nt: TGTGCCAGCAGCGAGGGACTAGCGGAAGAACTCAGGTACAATGAGCAGTTCTTC

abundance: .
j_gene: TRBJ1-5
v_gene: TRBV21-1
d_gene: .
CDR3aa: CASSKEEGRVDQPQHF
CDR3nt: TGTGCCAGCAGCAAAGAAGAAGGCAGGGTAGATCAGCCCCAGCATTTT

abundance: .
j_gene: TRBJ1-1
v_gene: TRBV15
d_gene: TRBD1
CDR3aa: CATSSLLGQGSTEAFF
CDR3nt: TGTGCCACCAGCAGCCTGCTTGGACAGGGTAGCACTGAAGCTTTCTTT

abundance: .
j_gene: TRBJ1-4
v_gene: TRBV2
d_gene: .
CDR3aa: CQAEDSIRTTNEKLFF
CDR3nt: TGTCAAGCAGAAGACAGCATACGTACAACTAATGAAAAACTGTTTTTT

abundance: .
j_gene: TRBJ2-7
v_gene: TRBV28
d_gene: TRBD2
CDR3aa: CTSGRAPSYEQYF
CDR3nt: TGCACAAGCGGGAGGGCCCCGTCCTACGAGCAGTACTTC

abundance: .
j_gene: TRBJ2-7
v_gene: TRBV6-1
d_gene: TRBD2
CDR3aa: CASSEPGLAYEQYF
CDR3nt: TGTGCCAGCAGTGAACCGGGACTAGCCTACGAGCAGTACTTC

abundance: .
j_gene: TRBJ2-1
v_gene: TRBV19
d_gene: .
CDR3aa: CASRPQSRGGSYNEQFF
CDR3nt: TGTGCCAGTAGGCCCCAATCGAGGGGAGGTTCCTACAATGAGCAGTTCTTC

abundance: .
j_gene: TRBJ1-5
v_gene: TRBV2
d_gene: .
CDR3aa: CADSLDWNQPQHF
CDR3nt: TGTGCCGACTCCCTAGATTGGAATCAGCCCCAGCATTTT

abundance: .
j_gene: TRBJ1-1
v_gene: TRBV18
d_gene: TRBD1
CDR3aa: CASSPRTGLTEAFF
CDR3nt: TGTGCCAGCTCCCCTAGGACAGGGCTCACTGAAGCTTTCTTT

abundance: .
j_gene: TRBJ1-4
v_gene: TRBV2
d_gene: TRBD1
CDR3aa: CASSEENRGWEKLFF
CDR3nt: TGTGCCAGCAGTGAAGAGAACAGGGGGTGGGAAAAACTGTTTTTT

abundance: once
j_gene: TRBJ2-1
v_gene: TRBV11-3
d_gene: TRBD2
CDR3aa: CASRPLAASTEQFF
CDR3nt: TGTGCCAGCAGACCACTAGCGGCCTCAACTGAGCAGTTCTTC

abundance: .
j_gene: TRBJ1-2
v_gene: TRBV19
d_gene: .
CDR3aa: CASSILMTNYGYTF
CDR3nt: TGTGCCAGTAGTATATTGATGACAAACTATGGCTACACCTTC

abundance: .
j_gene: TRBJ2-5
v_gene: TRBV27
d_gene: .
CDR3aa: CASGRGGVETQYF
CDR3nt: TGTGCCAGCGGAAGAGGAGGGGTGGAGACCCAGTACTTC

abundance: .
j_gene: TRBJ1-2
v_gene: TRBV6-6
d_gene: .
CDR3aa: CASSYTTPYGYTF
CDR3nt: TGTGCCAGCAGTTACACGACACCTTATGGCTACACCTTC

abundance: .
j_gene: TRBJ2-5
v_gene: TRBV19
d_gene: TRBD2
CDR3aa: CASSILAGAGKTQYF
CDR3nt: TGTGCCAGTAGTATACTAGCGGGAGCTGGGAAGACCCAGTACTTC

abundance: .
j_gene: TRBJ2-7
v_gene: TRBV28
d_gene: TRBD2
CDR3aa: CASSLSRLAGGKDF
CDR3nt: TGTGCCAGCAGTTTAAGTAGGCTAGCGGGAGGTAAGGACTTC

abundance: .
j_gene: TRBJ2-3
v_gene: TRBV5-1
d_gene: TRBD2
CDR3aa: CASSPRTSGDTDTQYF
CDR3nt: TGCGCCAGCAGCCCCAGGACTAGCGGGGACACAGATACGCAGTATTTT

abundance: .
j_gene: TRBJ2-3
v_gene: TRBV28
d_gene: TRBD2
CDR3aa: CASSLAGDSDTQYF
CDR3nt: TGTGCCAGCAGTCTAGCGGGAGATTCAGATACGCAGTATTTT

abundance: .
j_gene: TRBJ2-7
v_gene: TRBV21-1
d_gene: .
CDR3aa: CASSKARNKPSYEQYF
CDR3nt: TGTGCCAGCAGCAAAGCGAGGAATAAACCCTCCTACGAGCAGTACTTC

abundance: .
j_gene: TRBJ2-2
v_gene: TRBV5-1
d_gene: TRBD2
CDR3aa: CASSLSGRRTGELFF
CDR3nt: TGCGCCAGCAGCTTAAGCGGGAGACGAACCGGGGAGCTGTTTTTT

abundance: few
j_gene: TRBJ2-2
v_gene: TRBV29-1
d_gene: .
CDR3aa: CSVDEYNTGELFF
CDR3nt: TGCAGCGTTGACGAGTACAACACCGGGGAGCTGTTTTTT

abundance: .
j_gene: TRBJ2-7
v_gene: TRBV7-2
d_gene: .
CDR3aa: CASSFARFSDYEQYF
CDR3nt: TGTGCCAGCAGCTTCGCGCGGTTTTCCGATTACGAGCAGTACTTC

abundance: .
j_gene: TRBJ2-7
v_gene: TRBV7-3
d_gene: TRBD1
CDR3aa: CASSPGTGEQYF
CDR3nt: TGTGCCAGCAGCCCGGGGACAGGCGAGCAGTACTTC